These 21 T cell receptor beta chains came from one sample sequenced in a study of a mutant IDH1 vaccine in newly diagnosed glioma. Data came from immunoSEQ multiplex PCR; TCRdb stores just in-frame clones and leaves some out. Of roughly 86,000 clones listed, around three quarters are singletons. The time point here: baseline, week 1 (first vaccination visit). Stated treatment: pre-vaccination baseline after standard-of-care therapy. The sample in question was PBMCs, obtained from a glioma patient treated with radiotherapy, temozolomide or both. These receptors all come from a man between 40 and 49 years old with glioma.

The chain is built from TRBV5-1 and TRBJ1-1; 7 positions match TRBD1. Germline loops: CDR1 SGHRS, CDR2 YFSETQ. There are 15 residues in the CDR3. V lost 7 bases, J lost 1 base, and 10 bases stayed unmatched. This CDR3 reads CASLPTGRGNTEAFF. DNA of the CDR3: TGCGCCAGCCTACCGACAGGGCGTGGGAACACTGAAGCTTTCTTT.

The V call is TRBV27, the J call TRBJ1-5, with D uncertain. The CDR3 extends over 13 amino acids. Looked up from germline, CDR1 is MNHEY and CDR2 is SMNVEV (reference sequence). V was trimmed by 6 bases and J by 6 bases, leaving 12 bases between them. This chain's CDR3 is CASRVQRIQPQHF. DNA for the CDR3: TGTGCCAGCAGGGTACAAAGAATTCAGCCCCAGCATTTT.

CDR3 protein: CASRPTGAGGPQHF. The CDR3 nucleotides read TGTGCCAGCAGACCGACAGGGGCAGGGGGGCCCCAGCATTTT. The chain combines TRBV6-5 with TRBJ1-5; 8 bases are a match to TRBD1. With 6 bases clipped from V and 9 bases from J, the junction kept 10 bases outside the gene matches. The CDR3 loop spans 14 amino acids. Per germline, CDR1 MNHEY and CDR2 SVGAGI.

The chain carries TRBV5-1 and TRBJ1-6, with a weak D call TRBD1 (6 bases). The CDR3 sequence is 13 residues long. Trimming took 5 bases from V and 8 from J, leaving 11 bases between them. Per the germline V gene, CDR1 is SGHRS and CDR2 is YFSETQ. The CDR3 coding sequence is TGCGCCAGCAGGCAGGGGCTCGATTCACCCCTCCACTTT. It translates to CASRQGLDSPLHF.

This chain uses TRBV19 with TRBJ2-7; D possibly corresponds to TRBD2 (6 bases). Germline CDR1 and CDR2: LNHDA and SQIVND (reference sequence). This CDR3 comprises 15 residues. V gave up 8 bases and J gave up 5 bases, with 22 bases separating them. The CDR3 nucleotides are TGTGCCAGTCGACGGTCTAGCGCCCTTCGGGACGAGCAGTACTTC. As protein: CASRRSSALRDEQYF.

V is TRBV7-9 and J is TRBJ2-5; D gene unclear. The germline V gene has CDR1 SEHNR and CDR2 FQNEAQ (reference sequence). The CDR3 length is 15 residues. V was pared by 5 bases and J by 3 bases, with 16 bases between. For the CDR3, the DNA is TGTGCCAGCAGCACTCCTGACTGGGCTGAAGAGACCCAGTACTTC. Its protein is CASSTPDWAEETQYF.

J is TRBJ1-1 and V is TRBV5-4; D is unclear. This CDR3 contains 13 residues. Germline loops: CDR1 SGHNT, CDR2 YYREEE (reference sequence). V dropped 3 bases and J dropped 3 bases, with 9 bases sitting between them. DNA of the CDR3: TGTGCCAGCAGCTCCCGACCGGACACTGAAGCTTTCTTT. Encoded protein: CASSSRPDTEAFF.

The rearrangement links TRBV7-9 to TRBJ2-5; 9 bases map to TRBD2. Germline trimming cut 5 bases from V and 5 bases from J; bases unmatched to any gene: 9. Germline V gene data show CDR1 as SEHNR and CDR2 as FQNEAQ (reference sequence). This CDR3 has 15 amino acids. CDR3 residues: CASSLSGGSVETQYF. Here the CDR3 DNA reads TGTGCCAGCAGCCTAAGCGGGGGGAGCGTGGAGACCCAGTACTTC.

In its sample, this clone was seen a few times. This sequence joins TRBV5-4 and TRBJ2-3; possible D gene TRBD2, 7 bases. V was pared by 4 bases and J by 4 bases, with 22 bases between. The CDR3 is 17 amino acids. In germline, CDR1 is SGHNT, CDR2 YYREEE (reference sequence). The CDR3 nucleotides read TGTGCCAGCAGCACCCCGCTTGGGGGGGGCCTGTCAGATACGCAGTATTTT. Amino acid sequence: CASSTPLGGGLSDTQYF.

The chain combines TRBV10-3 with TRBJ2-3, with 11 bases that match TRBD2. After removal of 3 bases from V and 1 base from J, the junction contained 3 bases not matched to a gene. The CDR3 spans 16 residues. Germline CDR1 reads ENHRY; CDR2 reads SYGVKD. This CDR3 is CAISELAGVGTDTQYF. DNA for the CDR3: TGTGCCATCAGTGAACTAGCGGGGGTGGGCACAGATACGCAGTATTTT.

The chain is built from TRBV5-6 and TRBJ2-2; D remains ambiguous. Germline loops: CDR1 SGHDT, CDR2 YYEEEE. The CDR3 loop spans 15 amino acids. Trimming pared 2 bases from V and 5 bases from J, leaving 13 bases between. This CDR3 reads CASSFLDLETGELFF. The CDR3 DNA is TGTGCCAGCAGCTTTTTGGATTTGGAAACCGGGGAGCTGTTTTTT. The full variable domain, with the rest looked up from reference TRBV5-6 and TRBJ2-2, is DAGVTQSPTHLIKTRGQQVTLRCSPKSGHDTVSWYQQALGQGPQFIFQYYEEEERQRGNFPDRFSGHQFPNYSSELNVNALLLGDSALYLCASSFLDLETGELFFGEGSRLTVL.

The genes are TRBV30 and TRBJ2-3; D is undetermined. This CDR3 is 15 amino acids long. The V gene's germline CDR1 is GTSNPN and CDR2 SVGIG (reference sequence). Trimming left V 1 base short and J 6 bases short, with 17 bases between. CDR3 in DNA: TGTGCCTGGAGTGCAGGTAGCTCCCCCGTCGATACGCAGTATTTT. This gives the protein CAWSAGSSPVDTQYF.

This sequence joins TRBV9 and TRBJ1-2, with D possibly matching TRBD1 (5 bases). With 0 bases removed from V and 1 base from J, the gap between germline ends came to 10 bases. The CDR3 spans 15 residues. Germline V gives CDR1 SGDLS, CDR2 YYNGEE. The DNA of the CDR3 is TGTGCCAGCAGCGTAGATCCCGACAGTAACTATGGCTACACCTTC. It yields the protein CASSVDPDSNYGYTF.

This clone was seen a single time. The rearrangement joins TRBV19 to TRBJ1-2; D gene unclear. CDR1 and CDR2 from the germline V gene are LNHDA and SQIVND (reference sequence). The CDR3 runs to 16 residues. V was cut by 4 bases and J by 7 bases, with 22 bases left in between. The CDR3 sequence is CASSTFTKEGRSGYTF. The CDR3 bases are TGTGCCAGTAGTACCTTCACGAAAGAGGGTCGGTCTGGCTACACCTTC.

This chain joins TRBV19 and TRBJ1-1; tentatively, D is TRBD1 (6 bases). Trimming left V 3 bases short and J 0 bases short, with 14 bases between. The CDR3 covers 16 residues. Germline V gene sequence: CDR1 LNHDA, CDR2 SQIVND (reference sequence). The CDR3 DNA reads as TGTGCCAGTAGTATCCTCCTTACAGGGTTGAACACTGAAGCTTTCTTT. It yields the protein CASSILLTGLNTEAFF.

The rearrangement links TRBV5-4 to TRBJ2-2; TRBD1 matches at 11 bases. Per germline, CDR1 SGHNT and CDR2 YYREEE (reference sequence). The CDR3 has 15 residues. Losses at the gene ends were 4 bases for V and 5 bases for J; bases not matched to a gene: 4. CDR3 nucleotide sequence: TGTGCCAGCAGCCGGGGACAGGGGGATACCGGGGAGCTGTTTTTT. Protein product: CASSRGQGDTGELFF.

V and J are TRBV5-5 and TRBJ1-1, with TRBD1 matching 7 bases. The J segment lost 0 bases and the V segment lost 0 bases, leaving 2 bases of the junction unmatched. CDR1 is SGHKS, CDR2 YYEKEE, per germline (reference sequence). The CDR3 extends over 15 amino acids. The CDR3 DNA reads as TGTGCCAGCAGCTTGGAAGGGGGCTTGAACACTGAAGCTTTCTTT. Amino acids: CASSLEGGLNTEAFF. Based on the CDR3 plus reference TRBV5-5 and TRBJ1-1, the full variable domain is DAGVTQSPTHLIKTRGQQVTLRCSPISGHKSVSWYQQVLGQGPQFIFQYYEKEERGRGNFPDRFSARQFPNYSSELNVNALLLGDSALYLCASSLEGGLNTEAFFGQGTRLTVV.

V gene TRBV25-1 combines with J gene TRBJ2-7; D is unclear. CDR3 length equals 12 residues. V dropped 4 bases and J dropped 9 bases, with 13 bases sitting between them. Germline loops: CDR1 MGHDK, CDR2 SYGVNS. CDR3 sequence reads: CASSAGLPRQYF. The CDR3 region has the DNA TGTGCCAGCAGTGCGGGCCTCCCCAGGCAGTACTTC.

The CDR3, as DNA: TGTGCCAGCAGGGAACAGGGTCGAAACTATGGCTACACCTTC. Its translation: CASREQGRNYGYTF. V is TRBV2 and J is TRBJ1-2; perhaps TRBD1 as D (6 bases). Per the germline V gene, CDR1 is SNHLY and CDR2 is FYNNEI. V lost 6 bases and J lost 2, with 13 bases in between. This CDR3 has 14 residues.

This clone was seen a single time. The chain couples TRBV29-1 to TRBJ2-7; 10 bases fit TRBD1. The V gene end was trimmed by 6 bases and the J gene end by 1 base; junction bases not matched to a gene: 6. Germline V gene data show CDR1 as SQVTM and CDR2 as ANQGSEA. The CDR3 is made up of 14 amino acids. CDR3: CSVKKDRGSYEQYF. The CDR3 coding sequence is TGCAGCGTAAAAAAGGACAGGGGGTCCTACGAGCAGTACTTC.

Judged by abundance, this clone is medium-sized. The chain has TRBV14 and TRBJ1-2; D not resolved. V lost 1 base to trimming and J lost 4 bases, with 10 bases between them. Per the germline V gene, CDR1 is SGHDN and CDR2 is FVKESK. The CDR3 is 14 residues long. The CDR3 region has the DNA TGTGCCAGCAGCCAAGTCGGAGGAAGCTATGGCTACACCTTC. This codes for CASSQVGGSYGYTF.